The 21 T cell receptor beta chains below all came from one sample that was sequenced in a study of T cell responses to AZD1222 COVID-19 vaccine (dated by TCRdb to about 2021). The sample's time point label, in plain terms: baseline before first vaccination. Receptors were amplified or captured by the immunoSEQ multiplex PCR assay. In TCRdb, the immuneACCESS table is reduced to in-frame sequences with V and J assigned. These tables do not hold every clone; where another copy was compared, an unresolved V gene accounts for under half, and the others remain unexplained. Across this sample there are roughly 180,000 clones, with 91% seen only once. The top ten constitute 1.5% to 2% of the sample. The starting material was peripheral blood, obtained on day 0 of AZD1222 vaccination. All receptors derive from an adult in good health.

The chain recombines TRBV9 with TRBJ1-1; D is ambiguous. Deletions cut 4 bases from V and 11 bases from J, with 12 bases between. Germline CDR1 reads SGDLS; CDR2 reads YYNGEE. The CDR3 contains 11 residues. The CDR3 DNA is TGTGCCAGCAGCCCGGGTAAGGAGGCTTTCTTT. This sequence encodes CASSPGKEAFF.

Here the CDR3 reads CASSVSGGREVSDTQYF. Here the CDR3 DNA reads TGTGCCAGCAGCGTGTCCGGGGGCAGGGAAGTCTCAGATACGCAGTATTTT. The chain recombines TRBV9 with TRBJ2-3; the D call may be TRBD1 or TRBD2 (6 bases each). The CDR3 is made up of 17 amino acids. The V gene lost 2 bases and the J gene lost 4 bases, with 20 bases spanning the gap. The germline V gene encodes CDR1 SGDLS and CDR2 YYNGEE.

V usage is TRBV11-2 and J usage is TRBJ2-7; D might be TRBD2 (6 bases). Germline loops: CDR1 SGHAT, CDR2 FQNNGV. The CDR3 length is 13 residues. Trimming took 4 bases from V and 5 from J, leaving 12 bases between them. This chain's CDR3 is CASSWGEYDEQYF. The DNA of the CDR3 is TGTGCCAGCAGCTGGGGGGAATACGACGAGCAGTACTTC.

This clone turned up a few times. This chain joins TRBV6-6 and TRBJ1-4; 12 nucleotides agree with TRBD1. Germline CDR1 reads MNHNY; CDR2 reads SVGAGI (reference sequence). The ends lost 3 bases at V and 7 bases at J; junction bases unmatched: 3. This CDR3 has 15 amino acids. The CDR3 bases are TGTGCCAGCAGTTATCCGGGACAGGGGGCTGAAAAACTGTTTTTT. Its protein product is CASSYPGQGAEKLFF.

The chain uses TRBV29-1 and TRBJ1-1; possibly TRBD1 for D (6 bases). CDR3 length equals 13 residues. Deletions cut 7 bases from V and 7 bases from J, with 19 bases between. Germline CDR1 reads SQVTM; CDR2 reads ANQGSEA. As DNA, the CDR3 is TGCAGCGGGACGACAGGCCGCAATGATGAAGCTTTCTTT. It encodes CSGTTGRNDEAFF.

The V gene is TRBV29-1, the J gene TRBJ2-1, with D tentatively TRBD1 (6 bases). The length of the CDR3 is 14 residues. Trimming pared 1 base from V and 1 base from J, leaving 8 bases between. CDR1 is SQVTM, CDR2 ANQGSEA, per germline. The CDR3, as DNA: TGCAGCGTTGAAGGACAGGCGTCCTACAATGAGCAGTTCTTC. Its protein is CSVEGQASYNEQFF.

The gene calls are TRBV14 and TRBJ1-1, with 8 bases identical to TRBD1. Germline CDR1 and CDR2: SGHDN and FVKESK. This CDR3 region has 13 residues. V shed 6 bases and J 8 bases; nucleotides not matched to a gene: 8. The CDR3 spells CASRRQGSTEAFF. CDR3 in DNA: TGTGCCAGCAGACGACAGGGGAGCACAGAAGCTTTCTTT.

The chain is built from TRBV11-2 and TRBJ2-3; D is undetermined. Germline values: CDR1 SGHAT, CDR2 FQNNGV. The CDR3 sequence is 14 residues long. V lost 5 bases and J lost 2, with 11 bases in between. CDR3 nucleotides: TGTGCCAGCAGCCCCCAGAGGTCCACAGATACGCAGTATTTT. Protein: CASSPQRSTDTQYF.

This clone was detected a few times. This chain links TRBV2 with TRBJ2-7; 8 bases are a match to TRBD2. V trimming: 5 bases; J trimming: 5 bases; junction bases outside the gene matches: 8. This CDR3 region has 14 residues. Per the germline V gene, CDR1 is SNHLY and CDR2 is FYNNEI. CDR3 DNA sequence: TGTGCCAGCAGTTCCGCAGCGGGAGTGGACGAGCAGTACTTC. Its translation is CASSSAAGVDEQYF.

The genes are TRBV28 and TRBJ1-2; TRBD1 agrees at 7 bases. Germline CDR1 MDHEN, CDR2 SYDVKM. CDR3 length: 17 amino acids. Germline trimming cut 5 bases from V and 6 bases from J; bases unmatched to any gene: 18. CDR3 amino acids: CASSPPGQLTGRHGYTF. In DNA form, the CDR3 reads TGTGCCAGCAGTCCTCCGGGACAGTTGACAGGAAGGCATGGCTACACCTTC.

The gene calls are TRBV15 and TRBJ2-7, with TRBD2 identical over 8 bases. The CDR3 has 15 residues. CDR1 is LNHNV, CDR2 YYDKDF, per germline (reference sequence). V gave up 0 bases and J gave up 2 bases; unmatched junction bases: 3. The DNA for the CDR3 is TGTGCCACCAGCAGAGAACTAGCGGTGGCCTACGAGCAGTACTTC. Translated, it gives CATSRELAVAYEQYF.

This chain uses TRBV19 with TRBJ1-1; 11 nucleotides align to TRBD1. The CDR3 totals 16 residues. The germline V gene has CDR1 LNHDA and CDR2 SQIVND (reference sequence). J was trimmed by 3 bases and V by 5 bases; bases with no gene match: 8. The CDR3 coding sequence is TGTGCCAGTAGTGACCCGGACAGGGGGCTATACACTGAAGCTTTCTTT. Its translation: CASSDPDRGLYTEAFF.

V is TRBV5-1 and J is TRBJ2-7; TRBD1 or TRBD2 may be the D gene (5 bases each). This CDR3 comprises 15 residues. V lost 1 base to trimming and J lost 6 bases, with 17 bases between them. The germline V gene has CDR1 SGHRS and CDR2 YFSETQ. CDR3 nucleotide sequence: TGCGCCAGCAGCTTGAGTCCCGGGGCCGATGGCGAGCAGTACTTC. Its translation is CASSLSPGADGEQYF.

V gene TRBV7-2 combines with J gene TRBJ2-5; weak D call: TRBD2 (6 bases). V was trimmed by 0 bases and J by 1 base, leaving 18 bases between them. The CDR3 consists of 18 residues. Germline V gene data show CDR1 as SGHTA and CDR2 as FQGNSA. The CDR3 DNA is TGTGCCAGCAGCTTAGCGGGAGTACTAGGGAGGATCCAAGAGACCCAGTACTTC. This gives the protein CASSLAGVLGRIQETQYF.

In its sample, this clone was seen once. The chain combines TRBV7-2 with TRBJ1-1; D may be TRBD1 (5 bases). Germline loops: CDR1 SGHTA, CDR2 FQGNSA. V was cut by 1 base and J by 5 bases, with 8 bases left in between. CDR3 length: 13 amino acids. The CDR3 nucleotides are TGTGCCAGCAGCTTAGACAGGATGACTGAAGCTTTCTTT. Translating it yields CASSLDRMTEAFF. The complete variable domain, with remaining parts taken from reference TRBV7-2 and TRBJ1-1, reads GAGVSQSPSNKVTEKGKDVELRCDPISGHTALYWYRQSLGQGLEFLIYFQGNSAPDKSGLPSDRFSAERTGGSVSTLTIQRTQQEDSAVYLCASSLDRMTEAFFGQGTRLTVV.

This clone is a singleton in its sample. The chain joins TRBV28 to TRBJ2-6; D ambiguous. V was shortened by 4 bases and J by 0 bases, with 16 bases between the two germline ends. The CDR3 has 18 amino acids. The germline V gene has CDR1 MDHEN and CDR2 SYDVKM. The CDR3 DNA is TGTGCCAGCAGTTCCCTTACCCTTGGATACTCTGGGGCCAACGTCCTGACTTTC. Encoded protein: CASSSLTLGYSGANVLTF.

The V and J genes are TRBV4-3 and TRBJ2-3; 7 bases are shared with TRBD2. Trimming took 3 bases from V and 4 from J; bases not matched to a gene: 10. Germline CDR1 is LGHNA and CDR2 is YSLEER. CDR3 length equals 16 residues. CDR3 sequence: CASSHGRNGVADTQYF. CDR3 in DNA: TGCGCCAGCAGCCACGGGAGGAATGGAGTCGCAGATACGCAGTATTTT.

In DNA, the CDR3 is TGTGCCAGCAGTAAAATCGGGACTAGCGGGAGCACAGATACGCAGTATTTT. Its protein is CASSKIGTSGSTDTQYF. The chain links TRBV28 to TRBJ2-3; 12 nucleotides agree with TRBD2. CDR1 MDHEN and CDR2 SYDVKM come from the germline V gene. J lost 0 bases, V lost 5 bases, and 6 bases had no gene match. The CDR3 runs to 17 residues.

On this clone itself: This same CDR3 is encoded by further DNA sequences in the sample. This sequence joins TRBV28 and TRBJ1-1; D uncertain. Germline CDR1 reads MDHEN; CDR2 reads SYDVKM. The V and J ends lost 2 bases and 1 base respectively, with 2 bases between them. The CDR3 contains 12 residues. CDR3 DNA: TGTGCCAGCAGTTTAGGGAACACTGAAGCTTTCTTT. Translating it yields CASSLGNTEAFF. The whole variable domain, filled in from reference TRBV28 and TRBJ1-1, reads DVKVTQSSRYLVKRTGEKVFLECVQDMDHENMFWYRQDPGLGLRLIYFSYDVKMKEKGDIPEGYSVSREKKERFSLILESASTNQTSMYLCASSLGNTEAFFGQGTRLTVV.

The chain recombines TRBV19 with TRBJ1-6; 7 bases are shared with TRBD1. In germline, CDR1 is LNHDA, CDR2 SQIVND (reference sequence). The V gene end was trimmed by 6 bases and the J gene end by 9 bases; junction bases not matched to a gene: 11. The CDR3 extends over 15 amino acids. The CDR3 loop is CASRRDSAGGSPLHF. CDR3 nucleotides: TGTGCCAGTAGAAGGGACAGCGCGGGTGGTTCACCCCTCCACTTT.

The rearrangement links TRBV6-6 to TRBJ2-7, with D possibly matching TRBD1 (6 bases). Trimming shortened V by 4 bases and J by 3 bases, and 13 bases separated the two germline ends. The germline V gene encodes CDR1 MNHNY and CDR2 SVGAGI (reference sequence). The CDR3 runs to 14 residues. The CDR3 protein is CASSWPGAYYEQYF. Here the CDR3 DNA reads TGTGCCAGCAGTTGGCCAGGGGCTTACTACGAGCAGTACTTC.